The rows below give T cell receptor beta chains drawn from one sample of a study of CD8+ T cells in alopecia areata. TCRdb's table, derived via immunoSEQ multiplex PCR, lists solely in-frame clones and lacks some. In the table there are some 170,000 clones, roughly 70% of which are singletons. The sample here was CD8+ T cells sorted from blood, taken at week 0. These receptors originate from a human donor with alopecia areata. The CDR3 runs from the conserved cysteine through the conserved F or W. D genes are given only for firm matches. Size is omitted from some rows. Given values are once, few, many or a class for expanded clones.

D,J,V,size,DNA,CDR3
-,TRBJ1-2,TRBV30,-,TGTGCCTGGGGCAAAGGGGCTAACTATGGCTACACCTTC,CAWGKGANYGYTF
TRBD1,TRBJ1-5,TRBV4-1,-,TGCGCCAGCAGCCCCGGGACAGTCCATCAGCCCCAGCATTTT,CASSPGTVHQPQHF
-,TRBJ2-5,TRBV27,-,TGTGCCAGCAGCAATGGTCGGGAGACCCAGTACTTC,CASSNGRETQYF
-,TRBJ1-2,TRBV18,-,TGTGCCAGCTCACCACCGGGACCCAACTATGGCTACACCTTC,CASSPPGPNYGYTF
TRBD2,TRBJ2-7,TRBV29-1,few,TGCAGCGTTGTTAGCGGGGGGGCATACGAGCAGTACTTC,CSVVSGGAYEQYF
-,TRBJ2-7,TRBV9,-,TGTGCCAGCAGCGTGGGTGGGAGCTCCTACGAGCAGTACTTC,CASSVGGSSYEQYF
-,TRBJ2-7,TRBV9,-,TGTGCCAGCAGCGTAGAGCTCCGCTCCTACGAGCAGTACTTC,CASSVELRSYEQYF
TRBD1,TRBJ2-7,TRBV6-5,-,TGTGCCAGCAGTTACCGGAAGGACAGGCGTTCCTACGAGCAGTACTTC,CASSYRKDRRSYEQYF
-,TRBJ2-3,TRBV30,-,TGTGCCTGGAGTGATGTAGATACGCAGTATTTT,CAWSDVDTQYF
-,TRBJ2-2,TRBV29-1,-,TGCAGCGTTGACGCGGGGTCGAGTCCCGGGGAGCTGTTTTTT,CSVDAGSSPGELFF
-,TRBJ2-4,TRBV30,-,TGTGCCTGGAGTGGGGAGGACAGCAAAAACATTCAGTACTTC,CAWSGEDSKNIQYF
-,TRBJ1-1,TRBV6-6,-,TGTGCCAGCAGTATCAGGGAAGTGAACACTGAAGCTTTCTTT,CASSIREVNTEAFF
-,TRBJ2-4,TRBV4-2,-,TGTGCCAGCAGCCAAGTGCTAGTAGCCAAAAACATTCAGTACTTC,CASSQVLVAKNIQYF
TRBD1,TRBJ1-2,TRBV7-9,-,TGTGCCAGCAGCTTGCGGGACAGGGTGGGCTATGGCTACACCTTC,CASSLRDRVGYGYTF
-,TRBJ2-1,TRBV12-5,-,TGTGCTAGTGGTTTGCCCCCTTTGGGAGATGAGCAGTTCTTC,CASGLPPLGDEQFF
-,TRBJ1-5,TRBV5-1,-,TGCGCCAGCAGCGACCGCGGGGGGTATGATCAGCCCCAGCATTTT,CASSDRGGYDQPQHF
TRBD2,TRBJ2-1,TRBV7-8,medium-sized,TGTGCCAGCAGCGTGGGACTAGCGGGGGGTTTCTCCTACAATGAGCAGTTCTTC,CASSVGLAGGFSYNEQFF